This T cell receptor (beta chain) was found in a study of blood T cells in healthy people across ages. About the study: About one barcoded beta molecule was captured per two T cells (by template switching).

This clonotype turned up a few times. Its antigen is undetermined. Germline lookup yields CDR1 SGHAT and CDR2 FQDESV (reference sequence). V lost 10 bases and J 0 bases, leaving 23 bases between the germline ends. The CDR3 totals 17 residues. Sample-barcoded 5' priming and a J-beta primer mix drove a second PCR of about 6 to 12 cycles. Each sample provided no less than 3 million CDR3-containing paired-end reads. TCRdb ran MiXCR on the 5' RACE reads and lists one entry per CDR3 protein. This table has just over 1 million distinct CDR3 sequences, less than 50% appearing once. Findings and limits, study-wide: Observed TCR beta diversity per million T cells went down as age went up. This fall followed a roughly linear course with age. A strong correlation between TCR beta diversity and naive T cell percentage was seen.

The chain combines TRBV11-1 with TRBJ2-3; maybe TRBD2 (5 bases). The sequence was collected from a woman aged 55-75 years in good health. The sequenced sample was blood. CDR3 in DNA: TGTGCCACCACACGGGATCTCCCAAGTTCTAGCACAGATACGCAGTATTTT. Protein sequence: CATTRDLPSSSTDTQYF.